This T cell receptor beta chain was identified in a study of blood T cell repertoires in COVID-19. Study background: From the United States, Italy and Spain came samples of acute and convalescent COVID-19.

The germline V gene encodes CDR1 LNHDA and CDR2 SQIVND (reference sequence). V gave up 7 bases and J gave up 4 bases, with 20 bases separating them. The CDR3 is made up of 16 amino acids. Sequencing used immunoSEQ multiplex PCR; TCRdb keeps in-frame clones, though not all of them. The table has some 290,000 clones, over 85% seen once; the top ten hold 11%. The sample was peripheral blood. This chain links TRBV19 with TRBJ1-5; D is uncertain. This clonotype was sampled from a woman in her 30s with COVID-19, enrolled during active disease. CDR3 sequence reads: CASTISLTRANQPQHF. Here the CDR3 DNA reads TGTGCCAGTACCATTTCTCTCACTAGGGCGAATCAGCCCCAGCATTTT.